The sequence of this T cell receptor (beta chain) was determined in a study of cytomegalovirus exposure and HLA in healthy donors. Study observations and caveats: The study found most TCR sequences rare, yet found some public TCRs in many donors.

PCR amplification relied on 60 Vbeta primers (plus 13 Jbeta primers). Clones were read by immunoSEQ multiplex PCR, and TCRdb kept only the in-frame ones, dropping some. Among roughly 100,000 clones, roughly 60% were seen once, and the ten largest hold approximately 4.3%. Worth noting for this clone: Its antigen is unidentified.

This TCR was sampled from a human donor in good health. Sequenced input: PBMCs.

The CDR3 sequence: CAWFPRLGERTDTQYF. For the CDR3, the DNA is TGTGCCTGGTTCCCCCGACTAGGAGAGAGGACAGATACGCAGTATTTT. This chain connects TRBV30 to TRBJ2-3, with D maybe TRBD2 (6 bases). CDR1 and CDR2 (germline): GTSNPN, SVGIG (reference sequence). Trimming left V 5 bases short and J 3 bases short, with 21 bases between. This CDR3 region has 16 residues.